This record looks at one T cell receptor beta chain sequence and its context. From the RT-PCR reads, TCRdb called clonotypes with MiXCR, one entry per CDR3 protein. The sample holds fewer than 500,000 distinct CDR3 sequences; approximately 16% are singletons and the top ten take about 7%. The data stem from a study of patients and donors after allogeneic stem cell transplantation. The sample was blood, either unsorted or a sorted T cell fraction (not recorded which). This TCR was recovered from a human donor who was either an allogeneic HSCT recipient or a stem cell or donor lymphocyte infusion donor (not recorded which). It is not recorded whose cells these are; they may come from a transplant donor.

The CDR3 DNA follows: TGTGCCAGCAGCTTCCAGGGCTCGAGCAATCAGCCCCAGCATTTT. Protein sequence: CASSFQGSSNQPQHF. The gene calls are TRBV7-2 and TRBJ1-5; a weak D match, TRBD1 (5 bases). The CDR3 consists of 15 residues. Germline V gene sequence: CDR1 SGHTA, CDR2 FQGNSA. V lost 3 bases and J lost 1, with 10 bases in between.